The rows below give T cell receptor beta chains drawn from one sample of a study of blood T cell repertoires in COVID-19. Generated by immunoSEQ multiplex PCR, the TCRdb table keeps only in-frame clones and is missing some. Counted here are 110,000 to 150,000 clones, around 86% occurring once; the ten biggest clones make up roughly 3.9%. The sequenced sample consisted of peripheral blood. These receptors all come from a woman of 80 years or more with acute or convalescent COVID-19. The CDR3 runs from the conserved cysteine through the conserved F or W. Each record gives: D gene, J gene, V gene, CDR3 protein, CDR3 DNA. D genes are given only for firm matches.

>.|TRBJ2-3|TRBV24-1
CATSDFSDTQYF
TGTGCCACCAGTGATTTCTCCGATACGCAGTATTTT
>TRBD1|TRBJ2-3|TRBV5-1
CASSLQVDRVGDTQYF
TGCGCCAGCAGCTTGCAAGTAGACAGGGTGGGAGATACGCAGTATTTT
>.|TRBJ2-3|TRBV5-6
CASSFFGGGSDTQYF
TGTGCCAGCAGCTTCTTCGGCGGGGGCTCAGATACGCAGTATTTT
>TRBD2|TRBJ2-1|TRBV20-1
CSASSGEYNEQFF
TGCAGTGCGAGTAGCGGGGAGTACAATGAGCAGTTCTTC
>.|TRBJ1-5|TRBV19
CASRGGFPNQPQHF
TGTGCCAGTAGGGGGGGGTTTCCAAATCAGCCCCAGCATTTT
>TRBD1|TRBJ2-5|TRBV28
CASSPRTGNPQETQYF
TGTGCCAGCAGTCCCAGGACAGGGAACCCCCAAGAGACCCAGTACTTC
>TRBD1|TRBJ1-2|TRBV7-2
CASSLGGQVYGYTF
TGTGCCAGCAGCTTAGGGGGACAGGTCTATGGCTACACCTTC
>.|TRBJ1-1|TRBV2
CASTQTPQGTEAFF
TGTGCCAGCACCCAGACTCCCCAAGGAACTGAAGCTTTCTTT
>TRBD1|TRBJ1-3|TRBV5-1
CASSQTGRPNTIYF
TGCGCCAGCAGCCAGACAGGGCGACCGAACACCATATATTTT
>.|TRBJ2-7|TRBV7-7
CASSLNAVRGYYEQYF
TGTGCCAGCAGCCTAAATGCCGTGCGGGGATACTACGAGCAGTACTTC
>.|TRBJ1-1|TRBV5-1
CASSFPGDTEAFF
TGCGCCAGCAGCTTTCCAGGGGACACTGAAGCTTTCTTT
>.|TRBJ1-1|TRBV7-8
CASSRLPLGSTEAFF
TGTGCCAGCAGCCGCCTCCCTCTTGGGAGCACTGAAGCTTTCTTT
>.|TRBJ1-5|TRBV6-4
CASSDLPGPNQPQHF
TGTGCCAGCAGTGACTTGCCAGGGCCCAATCAGCCCCAGCATTTT